The 21 T cell receptor beta chains presented below share a single source sample, sequenced in a study of blood T cells in healthy people across ages. With a J-beta primer mix and a sample-barcoded 5' primer, a second PCR ran about 6 to 11 cycles. TCRdb itself ran the 5' RACE reads through MiXCR, one entry per CDR3 protein. The top ten hold approximately 12% of the sample, which has roughly 800,000 distinct CDR3 sequences, 35% to 40% seen once. Sequencing used blood. The receptors derive from a man aged 18-30 years in good health.

The chain uses TRBV27 and TRBJ2-7, with D perhaps matching TRBD1 (6 bases). The ends were cut back, 10 bases at V and 0 bases at J, with 13 bases in the middle. The CDR3 runs to 13 residues. CDR1 MNHEY and CDR2 SMNVEV come from the germline V gene (reference sequence). This CDR3 reads CATTARGSYEQYF. In nucleotides, the CDR3 is TGTGCCACCACGGCCAGGGGCTCCTACGAGCAGTACTTC.

At least ten counts were recorded for this clonotype. This rearrangement joins TRBV4-2 to TRBJ1-4; no clear D gene. Germline values: CDR1 LGHNA, CDR2 YNFKEQ. Trimming removed 0 bases from V and 8 bases from J, with 13 bases in between. This CDR3 has 15 amino acids. The CDR3 DNA sequence: TGTGCCAGCAGCCAAGATCGGGGTGGGAGCGAAAAACTGTTTTTT. Translating it yields CASSQDRGGSEKLFF.

In this sample, this clonotype turned up many times. This chain uses TRBV12-3 or TRBV12-4 with TRBJ2-3; D is possibly TRBD1 (5 bases). The V end lost 1 base, the J end lost 4 bases, and 12 bases lay between the germline ends. The CDR3 has 15 residues. The CDR3 reads CASSLGEAGPDTQYF. The CDR3 nucleotides read TGTGCCAGCAGTTTAGGAGAGGCAGGGCCAGATACGCAGTATTTT.

The rearrangement links TRBV20-1 to TRBJ2-7; TRBD2 matches at 11 bases. Germline-derived CDR1 and CDR2 are DFQATT and SNEGSKA (reference sequence). V lost 0 bases to trimming and J lost 0 bases; unmatched junction nucleotides: 7. This CDR3 contains 17 residues. The CDR3 sequence: CSAREASGGLTSYEQYF. For the CDR3, the DNA is TGCAGTGCTAGAGAAGCTAGCGGGGGGCTTACCTCCTACGAGCAGTACTTC.

The chain combines TRBV5-1 with TRBJ1-1, with D maybe TRBD1 (5 bases). The length of the CDR3 is 15 residues. Germline V lookup: CDR1 SGHRS, CDR2 YFSETQ. Between the trimmed V and J ends, which lost 2 bases and 4 bases, there was a span of 15 bases. CDR3 amino acids: CASSFFTGRGTEAFF. CDR3 DNA: TGCGCCAGCAGCTTTTTTACCGGAAGGGGCACTGAAGCTTTCTTT.

This rearrangement joins TRBV12-3 or TRBV12-4 to TRBJ1-4, with D possibly TRBD1 on 6 matching bases. The CDR3 extends over 14 amino acids. The V gene lost 7 bases and the J gene lost 8 bases, with 17 bases spanning the gap. The CDR3 is CASTPSTGREKLFF. The CDR3 region has the DNA TGTGCCAGCACCCCTTCGACAGGACGGGAAAAACTGTTTTTT.

Regarding this clonotype: A clone one base away is much larger, so this may be a read error. This sequence joins TRBV5-1 and TRBJ2-7, with D possibly being TRBD1 (5 bases). The CDR3 totals 13 residues. The germline gives CDR1 SGHRS, CDR2 YFSETQ. The CDR3 sequence: CASGLGRNYEQYF. The CDR3 nucleotides read TGCGCCAGCGGCTTGGGGCGCAACTACGAGCAGTACTTC.

Note on this clonotype: A junction end diverges from the germline sequence, so it may reflect a read error. CDR3 in amino acids: CVSSQEREGTDTQYF. DNA for the CDR3: TGTGTCAGCAGCCAAGAACGGGAGGGCACAGATACGCAGTATTTT. This rearrangement joins TRBV3-1 to TRBJ2-3; 7 bases fit TRBD2. Germline V lookup: CDR1 LGHDT, CDR2 YNNKEL (reference sequence). This CDR3 spans 15 amino acids.

CDR3 loop: CASGKQGRGTEAFF. The CDR3 DNA reads as TGTGCCAGCGGCAAACAGGGGAGGGGAACTGAAGCTTTCTTT. J is TRBJ1-1 and V is TRBV27; TRBD1 matches at 7 bases. The CDR3 sequence is 14 residues long. Trimming cost V 8 bases and J 5 bases; bases outside gene matches: 11. The germline gives CDR1 MNHEY, CDR2 SMNVEV (reference sequence).

This clonotype turned up a few times. This chain uses TRBV24-1 with TRBJ2-1; the match to TRBD1 covers 8 bases. The V gene's germline CDR1 is KGHDR and CDR2 SFDVKD. After removal of 2 bases from V and 5 bases from J, the junction contained 7 bases not matched to a gene. The CDR3 runs to 16 residues. In DNA, the CDR3 is TGTGCCACCAGTGATTCCCTCGGGACAGGAAACAATGAGCAGTTCTTC. Translating gives CATSDSLGTGNNEQFF.

For this clonotype: It may be a read error: a sequence one base away is much more abundant. J is TRBJ2-1 and V is TRBV4-1; the D is unclear. The CDR3 sequence is 12 residues long. The V and J ends lost 0 bases and 9 bases respectively, with 6 bases between them. In germline, CDR1 is MGHRA, CDR2 YSYEKL. The CDR3 is CASSQDLGEQFF. As DNA, the CDR3 is TGCGCCAGCAGCCAAGATCTTGGTGAGCAGTTCTTC.

The rearrangement uses TRBV20-1 and TRBJ1-2, with TRBD1 matching 8 bases. This CDR3 has 16 amino acids. Germline V gene data show CDR1 as DFQATT and CDR2 as SNEGSKA (reference sequence). With 3 bases clipped from V and 4 bases from J, the junction kept 13 bases outside the gene matches. This CDR3 is CSARDHFQGASYGYTF. The DNA of the CDR3 is TGCAGTGCTAGGGACCACTTTCAGGGGGCCTCCTATGGCTACACCTTC.

The rearrangement links TRBV5-1 to TRBJ2-5; no reliable D call. Per germline, CDR1 SGHRS and CDR2 YFSETQ. The CDR3 totals 14 residues. V dropped 0 bases and J dropped 2 bases, with 8 bases sitting between them. The DNA of the CDR3 is TGCGCCAGCAGCTTGGGAAATCCTCAAGAGACCCAGTACTTC. It is translated as CASSLGNPQETQYF.

This clonotype was detected ten times or more. J is TRBJ2-7 and V is TRBV12-3 or TRBV12-4, with a tentative D call TRBD1 (5 bases). The DNA end is a closer match to TRBJ2-5, so the J assignment may be wrong. This CDR3 has 13 amino acids. CDR3: CASSLNYRETQYF. The CDR3 DNA reads TGTGCCAGCAGTTTGAACTACAGGGAGACCCAGTACTTC.

V usage is TRBV12-3 or TRBV12-4 and J usage is TRBJ1-4; 9 bases align to TRBD1. The V gene end was trimmed by 2 bases and the J gene end by 8 bases; junction bases not matched to a gene: 3. The CDR3 runs to 14 residues. The CDR3 region has the DNA TGTGCCAGCAGTTTAAGAACAGGGGGCGAAAAACTGTTTTTT. This sequence encodes CASSLRTGGEKLFF.

The rearrangement joins TRBV7-2 to TRBJ1-6; D is unclear. CDR1 is SGHTA, CDR2 FQGNSA, per germline. The V and J ends lost 1 base and 7 bases respectively, with 11 bases between them. The CDR3 length is 15 residues. CDR3 in amino acids: CASSLVDGTNSPLHF. CDR3 in DNA: TGTGCCAGCAGCTTAGTGGACGGAACGAATTCACCCCTCCACTTT.

This clonotype has a handful of counts. The chain recombines TRBV6-5 with TRBJ2-4, with D unresolved. Trimming took 0 bases from V and 0 from J, leaving 12 bases between them. Germline-derived CDR1 and CDR2 are MNHEY and SVGAGI. The CDR3 has 17 residues. In DNA, the CDR3 is TGTGCCAGCAGTTACTCGATCGGTTCTCTAGCCAAAAACATTCAGTACTTC. Amino acids: CASSYSIGSLAKNIQYF.

Turning to this clonotype: A much larger clone differs by one base, so this may be a read error. CDR3 DNA: TGCAGTGCTAGAGATGCTAGCGGGGGGTCCTCCCAAGAGACCCAGTTCTTC. Residues: CSARDASGGSSQETQFF. The V call is TRBV20-1, the J call TRBJ2-5; TRBD2 matches 11 bases. The J call is doubtful: the DNA matches TRBJ2-1 better. The V gene's germline CDR1 is DFQATT and CDR2 SNEGSKA (reference sequence). This CDR3 contains 17 residues.

This clonotype came up a few times. The chain employs TRBV30 and TRBJ2-4, with D possibly TRBD1 on 6 matching bases. The DNA end is a closer match to TRBJ2-7, so the J assignment may be wrong. Germline CDR1 and CDR2: GTSNPN and SVGIG (reference sequence). This CDR3 comprises 13 residues. The CDR3 region is CAWSGYRVDEQYF. The CDR3 bases are TGTGCCTGGAGTGGATACAGGGTGGACGAGCAGTACTTC.

This chain connects TRBV18 to TRBJ1-2; possibly TRBD1 for D (5 bases). V was shortened by 3 bases and J by 3 bases, with 14 bases between the two germline ends. The CDR3 length is 15 residues. CDR1 is KGHSH and CDR2 is LQKENI in the germline V gene. This CDR3 is CASSPLAGTDYGYTF. DNA for the CDR3: TGTGCCAGCTCACCCCTTGCCGGGACGGACTATGGCTACACCTTC.

The chain joins TRBV29-1 to TRBJ1-2; 10 bases align to TRBD1. Trimming cost V 4 bases and J 6 bases; bases outside gene matches: 2. CDR1 is SQVTM and CDR2 is ANQGSEA in the germline V gene. The CDR3 is 12 residues long. As DNA, the CDR3 is TGCAGCGTTGGGACAGGGGGGGATGGCTACACCTTC. Translation: CSVGTGGDGYTF.